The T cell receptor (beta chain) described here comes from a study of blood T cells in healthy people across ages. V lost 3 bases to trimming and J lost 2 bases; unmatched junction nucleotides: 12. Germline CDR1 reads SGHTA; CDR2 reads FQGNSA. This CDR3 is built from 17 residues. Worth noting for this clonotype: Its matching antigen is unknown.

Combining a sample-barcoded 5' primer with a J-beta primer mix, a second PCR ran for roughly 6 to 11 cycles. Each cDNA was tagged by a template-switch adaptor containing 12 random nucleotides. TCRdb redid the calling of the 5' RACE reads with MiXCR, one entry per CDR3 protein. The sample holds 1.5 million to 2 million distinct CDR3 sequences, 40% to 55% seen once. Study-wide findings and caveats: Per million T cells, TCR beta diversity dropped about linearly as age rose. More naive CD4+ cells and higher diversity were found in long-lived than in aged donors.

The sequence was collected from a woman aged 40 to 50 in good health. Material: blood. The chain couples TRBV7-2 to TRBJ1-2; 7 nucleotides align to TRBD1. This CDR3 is CASSFPTWGQRNYGYTF. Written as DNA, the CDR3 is TGTGCCAGCAGCTTTCCGACTTGGGGACAGAGAAACTATGGCTACACCTTC.